This T cell receptor beta chain was retrieved from a study of blood T cell repertoires in COVID-19. The overall study: COVID-19 samples from acute and convalescent phases originated in the United States, Italy and Spain. The cDNA or gDNA used as material had been derived from T cells, B-cell-depleted T cells, or PBMCs.

This clone is a singleton in its sample. Original methodology: Quantification of nucleated cells was approximated via reference gene primer amplification. Sequencing was performed with immunoSEQ multiplex PCR; in TCRdb, only in-frame clones are kept and a portion is missing. That table gives V, J and clone size, and the DNA gave D and trimming. The table has 200,000 to 250,000 clones, roughly 85% seen once. Germline V gene data show CDR1 as MNHEY and CDR2 as SVGEGT. Trimming pared 3 bases from V and 4 bases from J, leaving 12 bases between. The CDR3 is 15 amino acids. The rearrangement links TRBV6-2 or TRBV6-3 to TRBJ2-2, with a possible D match to TRBD2 (6 bases). Specimen: peripheral blood. This receptor was identified in a man between 50 and 59 years old who had recovered from COVID-19. In nucleotides, the CDR3 is TGTGCCAGCAGTTATAATAGCGGACTCACCGGGGAGCTGTTTTTT. Its protein is CASSYNSGLTGELFF.